The entry that follows covers one T cell receptor (beta chain) sequence. Its cognate antigen is unknown. Sequencing used immunoSEQ multiplex PCR; TCRdb keeps in-frame clones, though not all of them. The sample yields under 95,000 clones, approximately 90% seen once. This sample stems from a study of cytomegalovirus exposure and HLA in healthy donors. Overall study findings and caveats: TCR sequences were mostly rare, though some public TCRs occurred in many donors. The study listed roughly 160 cytomegalovirus-associated TCR beta chains.

The donors were members of the validation cohort, which comprised 90 to 150 subjects and was separate from the first cohort of more than 500 subjects. The source material was PBMCs. The TCR comes from a man younger than 40 in good health and CMV-seronegative.

CDR3 residues: CASSYPPAGVNEQFF. DNA for the CDR3: TGTGCCAGCAGTTACCCCCCCGCTGGAGTCAATGAGCAGTTCTTC. The chain uses TRBV6-6 and TRBJ2-1; the D is unclear. The CDR3 sequence is 15 residues long. Trimming removed 2 bases at V and 6 bases at J, with 14 bases between. Per germline, CDR1 MNHNY and CDR2 SVGAGI (reference sequence).